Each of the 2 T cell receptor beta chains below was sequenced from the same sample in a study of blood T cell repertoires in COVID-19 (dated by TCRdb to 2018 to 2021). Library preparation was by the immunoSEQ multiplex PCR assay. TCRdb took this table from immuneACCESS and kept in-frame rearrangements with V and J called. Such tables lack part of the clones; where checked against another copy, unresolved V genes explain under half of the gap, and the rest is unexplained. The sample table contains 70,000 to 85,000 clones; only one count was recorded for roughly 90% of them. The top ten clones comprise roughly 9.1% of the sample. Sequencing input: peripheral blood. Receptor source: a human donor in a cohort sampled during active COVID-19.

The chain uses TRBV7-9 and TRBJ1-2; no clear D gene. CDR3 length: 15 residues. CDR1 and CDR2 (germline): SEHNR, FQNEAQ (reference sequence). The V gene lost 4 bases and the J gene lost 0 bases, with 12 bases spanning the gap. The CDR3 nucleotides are TGTGCCAGCAGCTCCGGTTCGATAGCTAACTATGGCTACACCTTC. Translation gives CASSSGSIANYGYTF.

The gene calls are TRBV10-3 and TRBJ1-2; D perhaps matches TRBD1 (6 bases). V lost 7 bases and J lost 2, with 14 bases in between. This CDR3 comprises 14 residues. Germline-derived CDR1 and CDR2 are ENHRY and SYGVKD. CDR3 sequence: CAITSGDQNYGYTF. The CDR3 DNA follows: TGTGCCATCACCTCAGGGGATCAAAACTATGGCTACACCTTC.